This T cell receptor beta chain came from a study of cytomegalovirus exposure and HLA in healthy donors. General study points: Cytomegalovirus-associated TCR beta chains were listed, numbering over 150.

Of note for this clone: Antigen specificity is unknown.

A multiplex PCR was run with 60 Vbeta primers and 13 Jbeta primers. Only in-frame clones appear in the TCRdb table, and some are missing; sequencing was by immunoSEQ multiplex PCR. Here the sample table reports approximately 79,000 clones. The sequenced sample consisted of PBMCs. This TCR was recovered from a man aged 35 to 55 in good health and CMV-seronegative.

The DNA of the CDR3 is TGTGCCACCAGCAGAGATCTACAGGGGACCATATATTTT. Encoded protein: CATSRDLQGTIYF. The chain links TRBV15 to TRBJ1-3; the match to TRBD1 covers 7 bases. Looked up from germline, CDR1 is LNHNV and CDR2 is YYDKDF (reference sequence). With V trimmed by 0 bases and J by 10 bases, 3 bases remained unmatched. This CDR3 is built from 13 residues.